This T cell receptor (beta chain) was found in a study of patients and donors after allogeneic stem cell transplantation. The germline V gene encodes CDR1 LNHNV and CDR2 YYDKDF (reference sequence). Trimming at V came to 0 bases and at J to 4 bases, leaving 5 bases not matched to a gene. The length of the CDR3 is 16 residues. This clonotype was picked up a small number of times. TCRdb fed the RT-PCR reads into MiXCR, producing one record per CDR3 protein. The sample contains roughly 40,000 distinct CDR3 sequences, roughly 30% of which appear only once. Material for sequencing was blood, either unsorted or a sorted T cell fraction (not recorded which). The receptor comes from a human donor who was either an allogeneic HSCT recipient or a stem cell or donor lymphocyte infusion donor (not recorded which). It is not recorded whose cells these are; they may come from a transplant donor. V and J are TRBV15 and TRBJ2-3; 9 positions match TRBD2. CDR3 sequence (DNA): TGTGCCACCAGCAGAGATGTAGCGGGGGTTGCAGATACGCAGTATTTT. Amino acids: CATSRDVAGVADTQYF. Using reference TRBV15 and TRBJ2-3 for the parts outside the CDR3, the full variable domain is DAMVIQNPRYQVTQFGKPVTLSCSQTLNHNVMYWYQQKSSQAPKLLFHYYDKDFNNEADTPDNFQSRRPNTSFCFLDIRSPGLGDTAMYLCATSRDVAGVADTQYFGPGTRLTVL.